The present entry profiles one T cell receptor beta chain with its context. The antigen this receptor binds is unknown. No clone much larger than this one lies a single base away; base qualities are absent. These data are taken from a study of blood T cell repertoires in COVID-19 (TCRdb year 2020). As for the study more broadly: The collaborator samples originated in the United States, Italy and Spain and spanned the acute and convalescent phases of COVID-19. The prospective study material was composed of cDNA or gDNA derived from T cells, B-cell-depleted T cells, or PBMCs. The dataset comprised deeply sampled blood TCRbeta repertoires from subjects exposed to, actively infected with, or recovered from COVID-19. A freely available public database, intended as a resource for researchers studying the immune response to SARS-CoV-2, is where the repertoires were released. Samples were obtained from the ongoing ImmuneRACE study (first 160 participants) and from 1,254 subjects provided by 6 global collaborators. The sample metadata nearly always contained a de-identified subject ID, COVID-19 status, age in years and sex. Where HLA class I and class II types were available, the types were taken from metadata supplied by the sample provider, not from assay-based typing.

The immunoSEQ Assay, a bias-controlled multiplex PCR, was used to amplify TCRbeta CDR3 regions from genomic DNA. From the authors' description of their analysis: The number of nucleated cells in each sample was estimated from the amplification of reference gene primers within the assay. To quantify the absolute abundance of each unique TCRbeta CDR3 rearrangement, sequence reads were collapsed and filtered. For each sample, productive Simpson clonality was calculated as the square root of Simpson's diversity index across productive rearrangements. Sourced from immuneACCESS, this table was stored by TCRdb with only in-frame sequences that have V and J called. A share of the clones is absent; for the studies checked, an unresolved V gene accounts for under half, and the remainder has no known explanation. The V and J calls and clone size are taken from that table; D and trimming were inferred from the DNA. The sample table contains 200,000 to 300,000 clones; only one count was recorded for roughly 86% of them. The top ten hold 5% to 6% of the sample.

At one collaborating source in Seattle, patients were enrolled during active infection and were followed longitudinally through the course of disease. The collaborating institutions used their own protocols to collect whole blood in K2EDTA tubes. For TCRbeta analysis, collaborator samples were shipped as frozen whole blood, as isolated PBMCs, or as DNA extracted from either sample type. Study-wide conclusions, independent of this receptor: Clinical and demographic metadata were provided uncurated, with the amount varying by source and participant.

Sequences SGHTS (CDR1) and YDEGEE (CDR2) are obtained from the germline V gene. The CDR3 runs 14 amino acids, cysteine and phenylalanine included. The read is trimmed to its CDR3 DNA, 42 bases read in frame from base 1. The junction shows trimming of 0 bases on V and 10 bases on J, plus 16 bases between the germline ends. Recombination connected TRBV5-8 to TRBJ1-1; the D gene is perhaps TRBD1, on 6 matching bases. This sequence was found in a woman of 80 years or more with COVID-19, enrolled during active disease. Sequencing was performed on peripheral blood. The CDR3 reads as follows: CASSLAVVAQGAFF. Read as DNA, the sequence is TGTGCCAGCAGCTTGGCCGTGGTGGCACAGGGAGCTTTCTTT. The reference TRBV5-8 and TRBJ1-1 proteins fill in what lies around the CDR3, so the full variable domain reads EAGVTQSPTHLIKTRGQQATLRCSPISGHTSVYWYQQALGLGLQFLLWYDEGEERNRGNFPPRFSGRQFPNYSSELNVNALELEDSALYLCASSLAVVAQGAFFGQGTRLTVV.